A single sample gave rise to the 3 T cell receptor beta chains below, sequenced in a study of cytomegalovirus exposure and HLA in healthy donors. Vbeta (60) and Jbeta (13) primers were used in the PCR. Assay: immunoSEQ multiplex PCR; the TCRdb copy retains only in-frame clones and omits some. The sample includes about 140,000 clones, 65% to 75% of them seen just once. The sequencing input was PBMCs. The receptors were gathered from a man aged 60 to 69 in good health and CMV-seronegative.

The chain carries TRBV7-9 and TRBJ1-5; tentative D call: TRBD1 (5 bases). There are 13 residues in the CDR3. The germline CDR1 and CDR2 sequences are SEHNR and FQNEAQ (reference sequence). V lost 1 base and J lost 7, with 8 bases in between. The CDR3 sequence is CASSLDGGQPQHF. The DNA of the CDR3 is TGTGCCAGCAGCTTAGATGGGGGGCAGCCCCAGCATTTT. The variable domain in full, completed from reference TRBV7-9 and TRBJ1-5, reads DTGVSQNPRHKITKRGQNVTFRCDPISEHNRLYWYRQTLGQGPEFLTYFQNEAQLEKSRLLSDRFSAERPKGSFSTLEIQRTEQGDSAMYLCASSLDGGQPQHFGDGTRLSIL.

The chain uses TRBV6-1 and TRBJ2-4; D gene ambiguous. CDR3 length: 13 amino acids. Between the trimmed V and J ends, which lost 0 bases and 12 bases, there was a span of 12 bases. CDR1 MNHNS and CDR2 SASEGT come from the germline V gene. The CDR3 loop reads CASSEATPTTQYF. CDR3 DNA: TGTGCCAGCAGTGAAGCGACACCTACCACTCAGTACTTC.

This sequence joins TRBV5-8 and TRBJ1-1; a weak D match, TRBD1 (5 bases). V dropped 4 bases and J dropped 8 bases, with 12 bases sitting between them. The CDR3 is 12 residues long. CDR1 SGHTS and CDR2 YDEGEE come from the germline V gene. CDR3 region: CASSPGGLEAFF. In DNA, the CDR3 is TGTGCCAGCAGCCCGGGGGGGTTAGAAGCTTTCTTT.